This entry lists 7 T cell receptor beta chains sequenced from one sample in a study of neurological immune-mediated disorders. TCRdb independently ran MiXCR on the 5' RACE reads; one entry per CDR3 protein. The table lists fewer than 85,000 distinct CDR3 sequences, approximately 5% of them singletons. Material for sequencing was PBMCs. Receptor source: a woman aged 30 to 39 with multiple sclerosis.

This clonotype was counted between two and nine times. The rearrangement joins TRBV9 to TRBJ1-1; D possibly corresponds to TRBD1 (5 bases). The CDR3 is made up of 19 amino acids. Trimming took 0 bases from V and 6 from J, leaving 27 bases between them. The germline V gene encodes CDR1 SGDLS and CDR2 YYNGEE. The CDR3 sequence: CASSVGRVVGPEKRAEAFF. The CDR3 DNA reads TGTGCCAGCAGCGTAGGAAGGGTTGTGGGACCGGAAAAGAGGGCTGAAGCTTTCTTT. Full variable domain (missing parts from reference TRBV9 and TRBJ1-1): DSGVTQTPKHLITATGQRVTLRCSPRSGDLSVYWYQQSLDQGLQFLIQYYNGEERAKGNILERFSAQQFPDLHSELNLSSLELGDSALYFCASSVGRVVGPEKRAEAFFGQGTRLTVV.

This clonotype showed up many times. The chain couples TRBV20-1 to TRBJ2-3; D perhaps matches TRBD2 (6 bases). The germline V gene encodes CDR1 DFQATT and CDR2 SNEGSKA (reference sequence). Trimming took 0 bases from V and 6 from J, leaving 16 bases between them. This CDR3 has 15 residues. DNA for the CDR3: TGCAGTGCTAGAGATGATGCGGGGTGGGGGGATACGCAGTATTTT. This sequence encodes CSARDDAGWGDTQYF.

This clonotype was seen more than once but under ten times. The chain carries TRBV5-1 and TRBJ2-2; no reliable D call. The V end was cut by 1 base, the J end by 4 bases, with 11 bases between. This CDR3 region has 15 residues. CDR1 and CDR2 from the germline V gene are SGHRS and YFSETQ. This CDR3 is CASSLQPRGTGELFF. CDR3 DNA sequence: TGCGCCAGCAGCTTGCAGCCGCGAGGCACCGGGGAGCTGTTTTTT.

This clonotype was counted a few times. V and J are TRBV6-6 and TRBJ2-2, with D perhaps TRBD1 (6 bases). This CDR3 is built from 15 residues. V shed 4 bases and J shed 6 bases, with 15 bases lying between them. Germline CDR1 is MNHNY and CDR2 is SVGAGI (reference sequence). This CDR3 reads CASSLSGAVAGELFF. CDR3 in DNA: TGTGCCAGCAGTTTATCAGGGGCGGTAGCCGGGGAGCTGTTTTTT.

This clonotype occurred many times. CDR3 bases: TGTGCCAGCAGCCCCCACGGGGGGCCCAACTATGGCTACACCTTC. Translating gives CASSPHGGPNYGYTF. This chain uses TRBV12-3 or TRBV12-4 with TRBJ1-2; tentatively, D is TRBD1 (6 bases). Trimming pared 6 bases from V and 2 bases from J, leaving 16 bases between. The CDR3 spans 15 residues.

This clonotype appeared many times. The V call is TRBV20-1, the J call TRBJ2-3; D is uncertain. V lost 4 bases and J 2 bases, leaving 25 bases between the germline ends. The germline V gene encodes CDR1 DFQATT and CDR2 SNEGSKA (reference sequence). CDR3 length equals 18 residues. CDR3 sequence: CSATGGLQWSIPTDTQYF. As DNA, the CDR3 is TGCAGTGCTACGGGTGGCCTACAGTGGTCGATCCCCACAGATACGCAGTATTTT.

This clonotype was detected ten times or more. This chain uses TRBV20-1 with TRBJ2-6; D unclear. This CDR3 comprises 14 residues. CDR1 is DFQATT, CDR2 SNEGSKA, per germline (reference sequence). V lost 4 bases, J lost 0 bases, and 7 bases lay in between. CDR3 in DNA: TGCAGTGCTAACGGGTTCTCTGGGGCCAACGTCCTGACTTTC. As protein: CSANGFSGANVLTF.